The rows below give T cell receptor beta chains drawn from one sample of a study of control samples from healthy donors and cancer patients. Sequenced by immunoSEQ multiplex PCR; TCRdb stores in-frame clones only, minus some. Of roughly 88,000 clones in the sample, 91% were seen once. Sequenced sample: blood. These TCRs come from a man aged 45-60 years in good health. Both conserved end residues are part of each CDR3. A D gene is named only where the DNA matches it firmly. Not every row has a clone size; where given, it reads once, few, many or a size class.

TRBJ2-7	NA	TRBV6-5	TRBD2	TGTGCCAGCAGTCCTAATAGCGGGGCTGGCGAGCAGTACTTC	CASSPNSGAGEQYF
TRBJ2-3	NA	TRBV9	TRBD1	TGTGCCAGCAGCGTTACGGGACAGGGGAAAACAGATACGCAGTATTTT	CASSVTGQGKTDTQYF
TRBJ2-2	NA	TRBV19	NA	TGTGCCGGGGGGCCCTTTCGGGCCGGGGAGCTGTTTTTT	CAGGPFRAGELFF
TRBJ2-3	NA	TRBV7-2	TRBD1	TGTGCCAGCAGTTCTCGACAGGGCGGCCCCACAGATACGCAGTATTTT	CASSSRQGGPTDTQYF
TRBJ1-1	NA	TRBV30	TRBD1	TGTGCCTGGAGTGTGACAGGGGATACTGAAGCTTTCTTT	CAWSVTGDTEAFF
TRBJ2-1	NA	TRBV6-2/TRBV6-3	TRBD2	TGTGCCAGCAACCCAACTAGCGGACTCAACAATGAGCAGTTCTTC	CASNPTSGLNNEQFF
TRBJ2-2	NA	TRBV6-2/TRBV6-3	NA	TGTGCCAGCAGCCCTCCATCGGGTAGAGAGAGCACCGGGGAGCTGTTTTTT	CASSPPSGRESTGELFF
TRBJ1-5	NA	TRBV6-6	NA	TGTGCCAGCAGTTACCGGGTTAGGGACAATCAGCCCCAGCATTTT	CASSYRVRDNQPQHF
TRBJ1-5	few	TRBV3-1/TRBV3-2	NA	TGTGCCAGCAGCCAACAACCGGGCAATCAGCCCCAGCATTTT	CASSQQPGNQPQHF
TRBJ1-2	NA	TRBV7-9	TRBD1	TGTGCCAGCAGCTTCGGACAGGCCTACTATGGCTACACCTTC	CASSFGQAYYGYTF
TRBJ1-4	NA	TRBV25-1	NA	TGTGCCAGCAGTGAATTCGCCGGGGGGAATGAAAAACTGTTTTTT	CASSEFAGGNEKLFF
TRBJ1-1	NA	TRBV20-1	NA	TGCAGTGCTAGAGATACGGGGGTGGCTTTCTTT	CSARDTGVAFF
TRBJ1-1	NA	TRBV30	NA	TGTGCCTGGAGTGTACGCACCAGGAGTGAAGCTTTCTTT	CAWSVRTRSEAFF
TRBJ2-3	NA	TRBV6-5	NA	TGTGCCAGCATCCAGGACCCAGATACGCAGTATTTT	CASIQDPDTQYF
TRBJ1-5	NA	TRBV19	TRBD1	TGTGCCAGCCTACAGGGGGGAAGCAATCAGCCCCAGCATTTT	CASLQGGSNQPQHF